This T cell receptor (beta chain) was obtained from a study of blood T cell repertoires in COVID-19 (TCRdb year 2020). About the investigation overall: Collaborator samples came from the United States, Italy and Spain and covered acute and convalescent phases of COVID-19. The prospective study material was composed of cDNA or gDNA derived from T cells, B-cell-depleted T cells, or PBMCs. Deeply sampled blood TCRbeta repertoires from subjects exposed to, actively infected with, or recovered from COVID-19 were included in the dataset. A freely available public database, intended as a resource for researchers studying the immune response to SARS-CoV-2, is where the repertoires were released. Samples came from the ongoing ImmuneRACE study (first 160 participants) plus 1,254 subjects from 6 global collaborators. The sample metadata nearly always contained a de-identified subject ID, COVID-19 status, age in years and sex. Where available, HLA class I and class II types were taken from metadata supplied by the sample provider and were not determined by assay-based typing.

TCRbeta CDR3 regions were amplified from genomic DNA by means of the immunoSEQ Assay, a bias-controlled multiplex PCR. In the paper's pipeline: The number of nucleated cells in each sample was estimated from the amplification of reference gene primers within the assay. To quantify the absolute abundance of each unique TCRbeta CDR3 rearrangement, sequence reads were collapsed and filtered. For each sample, productive Simpson clonality was calculated by taking the square root of Simpson's diversity index across productive rearrangements. TCRdb stores this immuneACCESS table with in-frame sequences only. Part of the clones is absent; in the studies checked, under half of the shortfall reflects unresolved V genes, and no reason is known for the rest. The D gene and trimming were derived from the DNA, and the V and J assignments and clone size from that table. This sample lists around 130,000 clones; approximately 86% were detected once. 15% to 20% of the sample rests with the top ten.

As for this clone: Its antigen is currently not known. Per-nucleotide qualities are absent, and no much larger clonotype sits a single base away. The sample carries other DNA sequences with the same CDR3.

A second Seattle source provided samples from volunteer blood donors who had recovered from COVID-19. Whole blood was collected in K2EDTA tubes by collaborating institutions according to the institutions' own protocols. For TCRbeta analysis, collaborators shipped samples in one of three forms: frozen whole blood, isolated PBMCs, or DNA extracted from either of those sample types. Overall results and qualifications from the work: Clinical and demographic metadata were provided uncurated, with the amount varying by source and participant.

CDR1 and CDR2, per the germline V gene, are SGHRS and YFSETQ. From cysteine to phenylalanine, the CDR3 is 14 amino acids long. Only the CDR3 region is kept as DNA, spanning 42 bases read in frame from base 1. Trimming removed 0 bases from V and 2 bases from J; the gene matches leave 1 base unexplained. Recombination joined TRBV5-1 with TRBJ2-5; a stretch of 7 junction bases matches TRBD2. The sequence was collected from a woman aged 50 to 60 who had recovered from COVID-19. The specimen sequenced was peripheral blood. CDR3 loop: CASSLAGGQETQYF. The sequenced DNA is TGCGCCAGCAGCTTGGCGGGAGGACAAGAGACCCAGTACTTC.